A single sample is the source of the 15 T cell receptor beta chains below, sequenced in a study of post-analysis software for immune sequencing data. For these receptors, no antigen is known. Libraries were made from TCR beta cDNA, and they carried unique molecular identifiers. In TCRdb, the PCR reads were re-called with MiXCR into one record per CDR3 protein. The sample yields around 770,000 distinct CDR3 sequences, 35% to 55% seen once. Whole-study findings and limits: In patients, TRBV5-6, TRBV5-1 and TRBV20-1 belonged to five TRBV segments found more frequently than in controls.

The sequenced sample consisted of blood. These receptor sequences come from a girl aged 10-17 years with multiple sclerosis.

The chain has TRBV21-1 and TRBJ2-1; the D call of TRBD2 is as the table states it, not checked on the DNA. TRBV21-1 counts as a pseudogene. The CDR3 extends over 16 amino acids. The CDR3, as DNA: TGTGCCAGCAGCAAAGAGCCTAGCGGGAGTGACAATGAGCAGTTCTTC. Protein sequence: CASSKEPSGSDNEQFF.

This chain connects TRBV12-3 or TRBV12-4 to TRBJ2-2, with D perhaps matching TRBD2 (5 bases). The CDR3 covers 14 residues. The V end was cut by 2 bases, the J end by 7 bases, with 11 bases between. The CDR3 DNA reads TGTGCCAGCAGTTTATCCCATGGGAGCGGGGAGCTGTTTTTT. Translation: CASSLSHGSGELFF.

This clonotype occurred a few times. The chain's CDR3 is CASTSDLISIRPNYGYTF. CDR3 coding DNA: TGTGCCAGTACCTCGGACCTCATCTCCATCCGGCCCAACTATGGCTACACCTTC. The gene calls are TRBV19 and TRBJ1-2, with unresolved D. The CDR3 spans 18 residues. V was trimmed by 7 bases and J by 2 bases, leaving 26 bases between them. Germline lookup yields CDR1 LNHDA and CDR2 SQIVND (reference sequence).

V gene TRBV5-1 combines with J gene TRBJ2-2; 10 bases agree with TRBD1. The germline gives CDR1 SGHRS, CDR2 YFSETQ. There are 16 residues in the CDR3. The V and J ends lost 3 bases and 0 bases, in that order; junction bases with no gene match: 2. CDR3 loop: CASSSGTGANTGELFF. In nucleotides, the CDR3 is TGCGCCAGCAGCTCCGGGACAGGGGCGAACACCGGGGAGCTGTTTTTT.

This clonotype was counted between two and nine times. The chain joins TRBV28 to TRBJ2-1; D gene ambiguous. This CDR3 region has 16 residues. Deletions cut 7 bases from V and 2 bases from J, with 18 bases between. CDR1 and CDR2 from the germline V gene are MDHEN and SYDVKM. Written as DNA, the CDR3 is TGTGCCAGCATCAATGGGGTCCTTTCGGCCTACAATGAGCAGTTCTTC. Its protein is CASINGVLSAYNEQFF.

The CDR3 DNA is TGTGCCAGCAGCTTTTTGAGTTTCGGCGGAGATACGCAGTATTTT. Its translation is CASSFLSFGGDTQYF. The chain carries TRBV7-9 and TRBJ2-3; D remains unclear. CDR1 is SEHNR and CDR2 is FQNEAQ in the germline V gene (reference sequence). V was trimmed by 3 bases and J by 5 bases, leaving 15 bases between them. The CDR3 spans 15 residues. The full variable domain, in which reference TRBV7-9 and TRBJ2-3 provide the parts outside the CDR3, is DTGVSQNPRHKITKRGQNVTFRCDPISEHNRLYWYRQTLGQGPEFLTYFQNEAQLEKSRLLSDRFSAERPKGSFSTLEIQRTEQGDSAMYLCASSFLSFGGDTQYFGPGTRLTVL.

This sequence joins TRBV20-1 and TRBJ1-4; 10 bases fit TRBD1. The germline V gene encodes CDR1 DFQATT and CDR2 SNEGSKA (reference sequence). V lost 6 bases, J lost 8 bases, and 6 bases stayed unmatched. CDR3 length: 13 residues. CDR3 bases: TGCAGTGCGAAGACAGGGGGCGAGGAAAAACTGTTTTTT. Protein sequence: CSAKTGGEEKLFF.

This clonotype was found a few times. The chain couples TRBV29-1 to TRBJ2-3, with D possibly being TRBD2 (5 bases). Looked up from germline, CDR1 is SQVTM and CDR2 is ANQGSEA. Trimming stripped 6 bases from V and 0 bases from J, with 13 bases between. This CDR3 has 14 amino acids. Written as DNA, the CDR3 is TGCAGCGTGGGAGTAATGGCAAGCACAGATACGCAGTATTTT. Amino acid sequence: CSVGVMASTDTQYF.

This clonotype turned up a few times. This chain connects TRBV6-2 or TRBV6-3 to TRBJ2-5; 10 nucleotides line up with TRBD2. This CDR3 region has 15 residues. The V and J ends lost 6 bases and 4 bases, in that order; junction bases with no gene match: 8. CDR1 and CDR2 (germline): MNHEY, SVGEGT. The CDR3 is CASSLAGDAIETQYF. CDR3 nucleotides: TGTGCCAGCAGCCTAGCGGGAGACGCCATAGAGACCCAGTACTTC.

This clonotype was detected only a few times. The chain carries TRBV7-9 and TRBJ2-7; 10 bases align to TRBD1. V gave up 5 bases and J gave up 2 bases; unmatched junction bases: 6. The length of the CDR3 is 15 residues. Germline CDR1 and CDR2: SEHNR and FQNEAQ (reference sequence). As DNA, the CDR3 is TGTGCCAGCAGCCCGCGACAGGGGGCTACCTACGAGCAGTACTTC. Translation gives CASSPRQGATYEQYF. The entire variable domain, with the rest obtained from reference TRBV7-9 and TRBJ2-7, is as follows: DTGVSQNPRHKITKRGQNVTFRCDPISEHNRLYWYRQTLGQGPEFLTYFQNEAQLEKSRLLSDRFSAERPKGSFSTLEIQRTEQGDSAMYLCASSPRQGATYEQYFGPGTRLTVT.

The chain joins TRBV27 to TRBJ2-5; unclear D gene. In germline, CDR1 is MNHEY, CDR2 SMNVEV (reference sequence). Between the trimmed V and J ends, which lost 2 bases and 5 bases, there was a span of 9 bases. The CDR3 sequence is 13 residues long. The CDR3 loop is CASSLPNSETQYF. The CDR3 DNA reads TGTGCCAGCAGTTTACCAAACTCGGAGACCCAGTACTTC.

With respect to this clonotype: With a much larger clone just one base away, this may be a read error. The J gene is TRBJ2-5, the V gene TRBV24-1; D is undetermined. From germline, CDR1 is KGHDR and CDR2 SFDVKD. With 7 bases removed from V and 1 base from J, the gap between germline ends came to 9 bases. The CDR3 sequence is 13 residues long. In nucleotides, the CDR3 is TGTGCCACCAGGGGTGGGCTCCAAGAGACCCAGTACTTC. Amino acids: CATRGGLQETQYF.

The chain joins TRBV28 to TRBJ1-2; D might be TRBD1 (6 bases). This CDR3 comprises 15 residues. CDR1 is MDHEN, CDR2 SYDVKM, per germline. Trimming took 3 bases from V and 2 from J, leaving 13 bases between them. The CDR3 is CASSLDSDENYGYTF. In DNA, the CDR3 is TGTGCCAGCAGTTTGGACAGCGACGAGAACTATGGCTACACCTTC.

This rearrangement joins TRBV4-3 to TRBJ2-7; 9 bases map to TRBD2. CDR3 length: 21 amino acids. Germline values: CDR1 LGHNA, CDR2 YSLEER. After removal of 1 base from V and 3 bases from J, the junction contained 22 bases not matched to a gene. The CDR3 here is CASSQAASGTVLAGRNYEQYF. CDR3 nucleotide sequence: TGCGCCAGCAGCCAAGCAGCATCCGGGACAGTTCTAGCGGGAAGAAACTACGAGCAGTACTTC.

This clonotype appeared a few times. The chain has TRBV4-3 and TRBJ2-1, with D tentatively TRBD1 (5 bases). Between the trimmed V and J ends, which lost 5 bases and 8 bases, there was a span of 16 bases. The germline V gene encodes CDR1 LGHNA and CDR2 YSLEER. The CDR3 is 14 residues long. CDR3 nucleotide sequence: TGCGCCAGCAGCGAAGGGGTTTTTGAACATGAGCAGTTCTTC. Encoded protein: CASSEGVFEHEQFF.